In its sample, the clone carrying this T cell receptor beta chain was seen a few times. Its antigen is as yet unknown. This record comes from a study of immune cell composition in non-small cell lung cancer. Overall study findings and caveats: TIL tumour reactivity correlated with maximal tumour-associated clone frequency in adenocarcinoma. It was not proven that tumour-reactive clones equal dominant tumour-associated clones. Squamous carcinomas (roughly 80%) more often had tumour-associated clones >0.5% than adenocarcinomas (roughly 33%). Tumour TCR-beta clonality showed no significant link to smoking pack-years.

Libraries were prepared by immunoSEQ multiplex PCR; TCRdb keeps only in-frame clonotypes and omits some of them. The data show some 2,200 clones, over 70% seen once. CDR1 is MNHGY and CDR2 is SVAAGI in the germline V gene. The V segment lost 6 bases and the J segment 6 bases; nucleotides outside the gene matches: 4. This CDR3 has 12 amino acids. Normal lung was taken at the farthest possible site, at least 3 cm from tumour. The TCR was taken from a human donor with non-small cell lung cancer. V usage is TRBV6-9 and J usage is TRBJ2-7; 8 positions match TRBD1. Sequencing was performed on non-adjacent lung tissue. The CDR3 here is CASRSDRGEQYF. In DNA form, the CDR3 reads TGTGCCAGCAGGTCCGACAGGGGCGAGCAGTACTTC.